Below are 22 T cell receptor beta chains sequenced from a single sample in a study of T cell responses to AZD1222 COVID-19 vaccine. Produced via immunoSEQ multiplex PCR; TCRdb's table is partial and in-frame only. The sample has 160,000 or so clones; about 91% are singletons. Sequenced here: peripheral blood, sampled on day 0 of AZD1222 vaccination. The receptors come from an adult in good health.

The CDR3 DNA sequence: TGTGCCAGCAAGGACAGGGACGTCACCGGGGAGCTGTTTTTT. This translates into CASKDRDVTGELFF. This sequence joins TRBV6-5 and TRBJ2-2; 8 bases match TRBD1. From germline, CDR1 is MNHEY and CDR2 SVGAGI. The CDR3 has 14 amino acids. V lost 7 bases and J lost 4; bases outside the gene matches: 5.

The gene calls are TRBV12-3 or TRBV12-4 and TRBJ1-1; tentatively, D is TRBD1 (6 bases). V lost 7 bases and J lost 0, with 9 bases in between. This CDR3 spans 13 amino acids. The DNA of the CDR3 is TGTGCCAGCACGGGACATATGAACACTGAAGCTTTCTTT. This sequence encodes CASTGHMNTEAFF.

In nucleotides, the CDR3 is TGTGCCAGCAGTCCGGGACTTTCGTCTGGGGCCAACGTCCTGACTTTC. Translating it yields CASSPGLSSGANVLTF. The chain is built from TRBV28 and TRBJ2-6; maybe TRBD2 (6 bases). Germline CDR1 is MDHEN and CDR2 is SYDVKM. The CDR3 runs 16 residues. V was shortened by 5 bases and J by 1 base, with 12 bases between the two germline ends. Complete variable domain (other parts from reference TRBV28 and TRBJ2-6): DVKVTQSSRYLVKRTGEKVFLECVQDMDHENMFWYRQDPGLGLRLIYFSYDVKMKEKGDIPEGYSVSREKKERFSLILESASTNQTSMYLCASSPGLSSGANVLTFGAGSRLTVL.

The chain employs TRBV6-5 and TRBJ2-2; no firm D call. The V gene lost 8 bases and the J gene lost 6 bases, with 16 bases spanning the gap. Germline V gene data show CDR1 as MNHEY and CDR2 as SVGAGI. The CDR3 length is 14 residues. CDR3 sequence (DNA): TGTGCCAGCCGCCTTGATCTGTTAGCCGGGGAGCTGTTTTTT. Translating gives CASRLDLLAGELFF.

V usage is TRBV7-9 and J usage is TRBJ1-4; no clear D gene. The CDR3 consists of 12 residues. Germline lookup yields CDR1 SEHNR and CDR2 FQNEAQ (reference sequence). The CDR3 spells CAVAGIGEKLFF. CDR3 DNA sequence: TGTGCAGTAGCGGGGATCGGAGAAAAACTGTTTTTT.

The J gene is TRBJ2-1, the V gene TRBV13; 11 bases are shared with TRBD2. CDR3 length equals 16 residues. V was pared by 5 bases and J by 5 bases, with 8 bases of the junction left unmatched. Germline values: CDR1 PRHDT, CDR2 FYEKMQ (reference sequence). Here the CDR3 DNA reads TGTGCCAGCAGCCACAACCTAGCGGGAGGCCACAATGAGCAGTTCTTC. Translating gives CASSHNLAGGHNEQFF.

The rearrangement links TRBV2 to TRBJ2-5; tentative D call: TRBD1 (6 bases). This CDR3 region has 13 residues. Germline lookup yields CDR1 SNHLY and CDR2 FYNNEI. Trimming shortened V by 8 bases and J by 1 base, and 11 bases separated the two germline ends. The CDR3 protein is CASGLGAQETQYF. As DNA, the CDR3 is TGTGCCAGCGGGCTGGGGGCCCAAGAGACCCAGTACTTC.

This clone showed up just once. The rearrangement links TRBV28 to TRBJ2-3; D is tentatively TRBD1 or TRBD2 (5 bases each). V was pared by 2 bases and J by 9 bases, with 12 bases between. Germline V gene lookup returns CDR1 MDHEN and CDR2 SYDVKM. The CDR3 sequence is 13 residues long. CDR3 nucleotide sequence: TGTGCCAGCAGTTTAAGGTTAGGGACCACGCAGTATTTT. Amino acids: CASSLRLGTTQYF.

This clone occurred once. The chain links TRBV24-1 to TRBJ1-2; 9 bases are shared with TRBD1. CDR1 KGHDR and CDR2 SFDVKD come from the germline V gene. This CDR3 comprises 14 residues. J gave up 7 bases and V 4 bases, and 6 bases lay outside the gene matches. CDR3 residues: CATSEPGQGGGYTF. CDR3 nucleotides: TGTGCCACCAGTGAGCCGGGACAGGGAGGTGGCTACACCTTC.

The rearrangement uses TRBV3-1 (or the pseudogene TRBV3-2) and TRBJ2-2; 7 nucleotides agree with TRBD2. The CDR3 runs 17 residues. After removal of 0 bases from V and 0 bases from J, the junction contained 4 bases not matched to a gene. Germline CDR1 reads LGHDT; CDR2 reads YNNKEL (reference sequence). The CDR3 is CASSQETGLANTGELFF. The DNA of the CDR3 is TGTGCCAGCAGCCAAGAAACCGGACTAGCGAACACCGGGGAGCTGTTTTTT.

The chain couples TRBV19 to TRBJ2-2; possibly TRBD1 for D (6 bases). The length of the CDR3 is 17 residues. Germline CDR1 is LNHDA and CDR2 is SQIVND (reference sequence). Trimming took 4 bases from V and 4 from J, leaving 19 bases between them. DNA of the CDR3: TGTGCCAGTAGTAATACGGGTCAGGGGTCTAGCACCGGGGAGCTGTTTTTT. Its protein product is CASSNTGQGSSTGELFF. Filled out from reference TRBV19 and TRBJ2-2, the complete variable domain reads DGGITQSPKYLFRKEGQNVTLSCEQNLNHDAMYWYRQDPGQGLRLIYYSQIVNDFQKGDIAEGYSVSREKKESFPLTVTSAQKNPTAFYLCASSNTGQGSSTGELFFGEGSRLTVL.

This sequence joins TRBV15 and TRBJ1-4; tentative D call: TRBD1 (6 bases). V shed 0 bases and J shed 10 bases, with 9 bases lying between them. The CDR3 extends over 13 amino acids. Germline V gene lookup returns CDR1 LNHNV and CDR2 YYDKDF (reference sequence). The CDR3 DNA is TGTGCCACCAGCAGAGATCAAGGGGGAAAACTGTTTTTT. Translating gives CATSRDQGGKLFF.

This clone was picked up one time. The chain employs TRBV19 and TRBJ1-1; possibly TRBD1 for D (6 bases). Trimming pared 4 bases from V and 0 bases from J, leaving 12 bases between. CDR3 length: 15 residues. Germline V gene data show CDR1 as LNHDA and CDR2 as SQIVND (reference sequence). The DNA of the CDR3 is TGTGCCAGTAGTACGGGGACAACCTTGAACACTGAAGCTTTCTTT. Translation: CASSTGTTLNTEAFF.

The chain employs TRBV9 and TRBJ2-1; TRBD2 matches 10 bases. The CDR3 runs 17 residues. Losses at the gene ends were 0 bases for V and 10 bases for J; bases not matched to a gene: 13. Germline V gene lookup returns CDR1 SGDLS and CDR2 YYNGEE. CDR3 protein: CASSVALWSSGSGEQFF. Here the CDR3 DNA reads TGTGCCAGCAGCGTAGCTCTGTGGTCTAGCGGGAGTGGAGAGCAGTTCTTC.

V gene TRBV6-2 or TRBV6-3 combines with J gene TRBJ2-1; no clear D gene. The V and J ends lost 2 bases and 9 bases respectively, with 11 bases between them. The germline V gene has CDR1 MNHEY and CDR2 SVGEGT. The CDR3 is made up of 13 amino acids. In nucleotides, the CDR3 is TGTGCCAGCAGTTACACGGACGTGGCTGAGCAGTTCTTC. Its protein product is CASSYTDVAEQFF.

V and J are TRBV3-1 (or the pseudogene TRBV3-2) and TRBJ2-2; 16 positions agree with TRBD2. Per the germline V gene, CDR1 is LGHDT and CDR2 is YNNKEL (reference sequence). Trimming removed 7 bases from V and 4 bases from J; junction bases left unmatched: 18. The CDR3 is made up of 21 amino acids. The CDR3 DNA reads as TGTGCCAGCACCAGAGCCCTACCGGGACTAGCGGGGGGGCGGGGCACCGGGGAGCTGTTTTTT. This sequence encodes CASTRALPGLAGGRGTGELFF.

The rearrangement links TRBV5-4 to TRBJ1-6; unclear D gene. The CDR3 covers 14 residues. The V and J ends lost 4 bases and 10 bases respectively, with 15 bases between them. Germline V gene data show CDR1 as SGHNT and CDR2 as YYREEE (reference sequence). CDR3 protein: CASSVDFKNSPLHF. As DNA, the CDR3 is TGTGCCAGCAGCGTGGACTTCAAGAACTCACCCCTCCACTTT.

V usage is TRBV4-1 and J usage is TRBJ1-1; no firm D call. This CDR3 has 16 residues. Trimming took 3 bases from V and 1 from J, leaving 15 bases between them. Germline assignment: CDR1 MGHRA and CDR2 YSYEKL. CDR3 nucleotide sequence: TGCGCCAGCAGCCAGTCACAGCGCCGGAAGAACACTGAAGCTTTCTTT. As protein: CASSQSQRRKNTEAFF.

V usage is TRBV6-6 and J usage is TRBJ2-2; D is possibly TRBD1 (6 bases). CDR3 length: 16 residues. The V end lost 1 base, the J end lost 4 bases, and 13 bases lay between the germline ends. Germline assignment: CDR1 MNHNY and CDR2 SVGAGI (reference sequence). As DNA, the CDR3 is TGTGCCAGCAGTTACTTGGGGGCCGGCGGCACCGGGGAGCTGTTTTTT. Translated: CASSYLGAGGTGELFF.

The V and J genes are TRBV18 and TRBJ2-1; D tentatively fits TRBD1 or TRBD2 (5 bases each). Germline V gene sequence: CDR1 KGHSH, CDR2 LQKENI. Deletions cut 6 bases from V and 5 bases from J, with 17 bases between. The length of the CDR3 is 15 residues. The CDR3 DNA is TGTGCCAGCTCCCACTCGGGACCTATTAACAATGAGCAGTTCTTC. Amino acid sequence: CASSHSGPINNEQFF.

The genes are TRBV10-2 and TRBJ2-5; D might be TRBD1 or TRBD2, each matching 5 bases. Germline values: CDR1 WSHSY, CDR2 SAAADI. This CDR3 comprises 13 residues. V was shortened by 5 bases and J by 6 bases, with 13 bases between the two germline ends. CDR3 in DNA: TGCGCCAGCAGTCCTGGGGGAAAACAGACCCAGTACTTC. Translation gives CASSPGGKQTQYF.

V gene TRBV28 combines with J gene TRBJ1-2; no clear D. The V end lost 7 bases, the J end lost 5 bases, and 17 bases lay between the germline ends. Germline V CDR1 and CDR2: MDHEN, SYDVKM. CDR3 length: 14 amino acids. The CDR3, as DNA: TGTGCCAGCATCCCCGAGGGCCCCACTTATGGCTACACCTTC. Amino acid sequence: CASIPEGPTYGYTF.